One T cell receptor beta chain is described in this entry. Methods used by the authors: Researchers report that nucleated cell counts were estimated from reference gene primer amplification. TCRdb's table, derived via immunoSEQ multiplex PCR, lists solely in-frame clones and lacks some. D and trimming were read from the DNA, whereas the V and J calls and clone size are those reported in that table. Among 70,000 to 100,000 clones listed, roughly four fifths were seen once. This sample was taken from a study of blood T cell repertoires in COVID-19. Study background: Both acute and convalescent COVID-19 samples were obtained from the United States, Italy and Spain. From T cells, B-cell-depleted T cells, or PBMCs came the material, which was cDNA or gDNA.

V lost 3 bases, J lost 2 bases, and 9 bases lay in between. The CDR3 spans 14 residues. From germline, CDR1 is LGHDT and CDR2 YNNKEL (reference sequence). Sequencing was carried out using peripheral blood. The genes are TRBV3-1 (or the pseudogene TRBV3-2) and TRBJ2-3; D unclear. The clonotype comes from a man in his forties or fifties with active or convalescent COVID-19. The CDR3 protein is CASSHNLVTDTQYF. CDR3 nucleotide sequence: TGTGCCAGCAGCCATAACTTAGTCACAGATACGCAGTATTTT.